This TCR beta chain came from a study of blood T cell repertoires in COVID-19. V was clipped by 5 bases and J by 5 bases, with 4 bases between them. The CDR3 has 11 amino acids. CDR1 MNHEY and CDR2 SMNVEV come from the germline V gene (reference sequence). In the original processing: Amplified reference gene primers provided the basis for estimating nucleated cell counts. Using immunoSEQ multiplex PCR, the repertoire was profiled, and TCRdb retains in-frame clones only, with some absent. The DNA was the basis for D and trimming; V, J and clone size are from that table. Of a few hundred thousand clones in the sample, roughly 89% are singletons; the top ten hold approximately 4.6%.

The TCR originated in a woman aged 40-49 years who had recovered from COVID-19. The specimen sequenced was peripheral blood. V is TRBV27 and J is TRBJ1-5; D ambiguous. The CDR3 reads CASSRDQPQHF. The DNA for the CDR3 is TGTGCCAGCAGTCGAGATCAGCCCCAGCATTTT.